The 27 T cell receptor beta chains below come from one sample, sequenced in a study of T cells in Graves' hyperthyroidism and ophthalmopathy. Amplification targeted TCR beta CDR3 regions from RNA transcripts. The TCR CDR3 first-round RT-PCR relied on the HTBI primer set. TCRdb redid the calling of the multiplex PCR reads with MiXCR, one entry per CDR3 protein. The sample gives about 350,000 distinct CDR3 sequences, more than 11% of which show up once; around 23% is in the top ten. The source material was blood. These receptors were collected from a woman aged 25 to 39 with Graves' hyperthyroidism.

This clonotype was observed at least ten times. CDR3: CASSPGGQSYNEQFF. In nucleotides, the CDR3 is TGTGCCAGCAGTCCGGGGGGACAGTCCTACAATGAGCAGTTCTTC. The rearrangement uses TRBV27 and TRBJ2-1; TRBD1 or TRBD2 may be the D gene (7 bases each). This CDR3 has 15 residues. Germline V gene sequence: CDR1 MNHEY, CDR2 SMNVEV (reference sequence). Between the trimmed V and J ends, which lost 5 bases and 1 base, there was a span of 12 bases.

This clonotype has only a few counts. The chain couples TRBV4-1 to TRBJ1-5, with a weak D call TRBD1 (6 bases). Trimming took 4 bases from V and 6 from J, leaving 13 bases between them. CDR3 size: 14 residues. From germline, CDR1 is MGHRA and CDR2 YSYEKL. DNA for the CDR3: TGCGCCAGCAGCCCACAGGGAATTGGTCAGCCCCAGCATTTT. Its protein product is CASSPQGIGQPQHF.

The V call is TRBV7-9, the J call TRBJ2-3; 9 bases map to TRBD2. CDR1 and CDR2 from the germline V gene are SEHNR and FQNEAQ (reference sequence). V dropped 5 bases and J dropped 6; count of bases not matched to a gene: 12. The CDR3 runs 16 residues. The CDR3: CASSVLAGAGVDTQYF. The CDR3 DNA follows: TGTGCCAGCAGCGTTTTAGCGGGAGCCGGGGTTGATACGCAGTATTTT.

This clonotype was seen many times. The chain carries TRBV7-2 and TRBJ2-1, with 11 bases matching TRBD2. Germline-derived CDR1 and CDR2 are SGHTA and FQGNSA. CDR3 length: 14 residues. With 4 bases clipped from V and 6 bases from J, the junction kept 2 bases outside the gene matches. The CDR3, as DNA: TGTGCCAGCAGCTGGGGACTAGCGGCCAATGAGCAGTTCTTC. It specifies CASSWGLAANEQFF.

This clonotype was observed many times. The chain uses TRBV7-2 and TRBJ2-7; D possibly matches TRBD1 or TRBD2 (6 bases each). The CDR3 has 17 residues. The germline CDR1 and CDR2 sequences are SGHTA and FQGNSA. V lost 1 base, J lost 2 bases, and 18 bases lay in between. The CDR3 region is CASSLVPGGSIAYEQYF. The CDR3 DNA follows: TGTGCCAGCAGCTTAGTGCCCGGGGGCAGTATAGCCTACGAGCAGTACTTC.

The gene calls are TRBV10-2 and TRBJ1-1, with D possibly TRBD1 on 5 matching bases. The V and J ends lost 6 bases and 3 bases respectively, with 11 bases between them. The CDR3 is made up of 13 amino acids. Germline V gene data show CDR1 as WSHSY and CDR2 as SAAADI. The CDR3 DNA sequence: TGCGCCAGCAGAGACAGCAGAGACACTGAAGCTTTCTTT. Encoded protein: CASRDSRDTEAFF.

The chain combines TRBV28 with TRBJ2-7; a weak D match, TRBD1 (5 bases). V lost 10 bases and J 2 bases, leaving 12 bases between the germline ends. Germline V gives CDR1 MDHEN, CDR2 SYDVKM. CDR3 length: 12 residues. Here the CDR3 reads CATYGHTYEQYF. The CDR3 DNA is TGTGCCACCTACGGACATACCTACGAGCAGTACTTC.

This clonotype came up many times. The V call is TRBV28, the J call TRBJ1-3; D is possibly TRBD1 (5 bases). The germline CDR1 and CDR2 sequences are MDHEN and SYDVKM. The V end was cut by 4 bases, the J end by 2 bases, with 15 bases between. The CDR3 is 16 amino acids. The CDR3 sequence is CASSSLLKGAGNTIYF. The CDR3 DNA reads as TGTGCCAGCAGTTCCCTTCTCAAAGGGGCTGGAAACACCATATATTTT. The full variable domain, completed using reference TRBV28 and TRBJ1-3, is DVKVTQSSRYLVKRTGEKVFLECVQDMDHENMFWYRQDPGLGLRLIYFSYDVKMKEKGDIPEGYSVSREKKERFSLILESASTNQTSMYLCASSSLLKGAGNTIYFGEGSWLTVV.

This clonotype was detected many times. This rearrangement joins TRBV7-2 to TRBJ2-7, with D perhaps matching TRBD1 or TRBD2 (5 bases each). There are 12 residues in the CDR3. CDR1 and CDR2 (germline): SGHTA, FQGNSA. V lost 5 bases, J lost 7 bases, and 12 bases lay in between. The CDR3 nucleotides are TGTGCCAGCAGCCCTGGGGGAGAAGAGCAGTACTTC. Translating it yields CASSPGGEEQYF.

The CDR3 region is CASSLISAGANTGELFF. The CDR3 coding sequence is TGTGCCAGCAGCTTAATATCAGCGGGGGCGAACACCGGGGAGCTGTTTTTT. This chain joins TRBV7-3 and TRBJ2-2; 8 bases fit TRBD2. CDR3 size: 17 residues. CDR1 SGHTA and CDR2 FQGTGA come from the germline V gene. The V and J ends lost 1 base and 0 bases, in that order; junction bases with no gene match: 4.

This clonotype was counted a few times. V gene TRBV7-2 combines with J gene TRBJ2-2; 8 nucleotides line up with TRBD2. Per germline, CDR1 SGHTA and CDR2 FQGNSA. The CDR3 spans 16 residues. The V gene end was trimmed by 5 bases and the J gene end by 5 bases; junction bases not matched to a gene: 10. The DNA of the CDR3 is TGTGCCAGCAGCCCTAGGGGTCGGGAGGGGACCGGGGAGCTGTTTTTT. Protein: CASSPRGREGTGELFF.

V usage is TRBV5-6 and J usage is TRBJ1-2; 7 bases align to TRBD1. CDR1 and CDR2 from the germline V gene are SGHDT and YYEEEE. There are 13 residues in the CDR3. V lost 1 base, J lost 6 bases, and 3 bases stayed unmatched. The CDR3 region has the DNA TGTGCCAGCAGCTTGAGCAGGGGGGATGGCTACACCTTC. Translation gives CASSLSRGDGYTF.

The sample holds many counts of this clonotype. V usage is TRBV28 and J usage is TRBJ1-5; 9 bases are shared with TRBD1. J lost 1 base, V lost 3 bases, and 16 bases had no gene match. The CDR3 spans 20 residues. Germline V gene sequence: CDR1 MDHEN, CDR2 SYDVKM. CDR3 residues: CASSFWVPGQGRWSNQPQHF. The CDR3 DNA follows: TGTGCCAGCAGTTTTTGGGTTCCGGGACAGGGTCGTTGGAGCAATCAGCCCCAGCATTTT. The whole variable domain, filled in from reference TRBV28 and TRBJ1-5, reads DVKVTQSSRYLVKRTGEKVFLECVQDMDHENMFWYRQDPGLGLRLIYFSYDVKMKEKGDIPEGYSVSREKKERFSLILESASTNQTSMYLCASSFWVPGQGRWSNQPQHFGDGTRLSIL.

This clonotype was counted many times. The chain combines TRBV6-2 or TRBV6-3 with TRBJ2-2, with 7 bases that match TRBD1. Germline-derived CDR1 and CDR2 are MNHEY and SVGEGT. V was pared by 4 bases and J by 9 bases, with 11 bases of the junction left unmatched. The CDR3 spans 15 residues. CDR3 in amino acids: CASSSAQQGRRELFF. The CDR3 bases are TGTGCCAGCAGTTCGGCGCAACAGGGGCGCAGGGAGCTGTTTTTT.

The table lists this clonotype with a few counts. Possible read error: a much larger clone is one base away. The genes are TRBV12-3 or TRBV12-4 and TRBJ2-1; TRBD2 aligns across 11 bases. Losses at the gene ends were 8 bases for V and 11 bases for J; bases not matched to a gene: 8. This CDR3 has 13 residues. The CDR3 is CASGTGTSGQQFF. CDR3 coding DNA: TGTGCCAGCGGAACCGGGACTAGCGGACAGCAGTTCTTC.

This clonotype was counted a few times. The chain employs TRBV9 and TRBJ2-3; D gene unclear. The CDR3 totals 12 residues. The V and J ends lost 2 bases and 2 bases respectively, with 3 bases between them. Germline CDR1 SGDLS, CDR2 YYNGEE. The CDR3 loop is CASSVHTDTQYF. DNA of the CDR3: TGTGCCAGCAGCGTCCACACAGATACGCAGTATTTT.

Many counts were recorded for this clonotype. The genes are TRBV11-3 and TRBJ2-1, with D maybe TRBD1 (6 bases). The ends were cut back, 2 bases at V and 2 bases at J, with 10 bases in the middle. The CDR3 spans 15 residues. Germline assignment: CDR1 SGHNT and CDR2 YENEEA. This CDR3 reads CASSLKTGPYNEQFF. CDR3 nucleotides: TGTGCCAGCAGCTTAAAAACAGGGCCCTACAATGAGCAGTTCTTC.

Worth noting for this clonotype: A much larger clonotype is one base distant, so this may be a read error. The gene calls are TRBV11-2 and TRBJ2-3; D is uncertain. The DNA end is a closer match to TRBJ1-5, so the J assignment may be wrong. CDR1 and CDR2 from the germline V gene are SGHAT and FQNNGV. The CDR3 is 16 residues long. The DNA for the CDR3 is TGTGCCAGCAGCTTAGTCAGCGAGTCTATCTCAGATACGCAGCATTTT. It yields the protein CASSLVSESISDTQHF.

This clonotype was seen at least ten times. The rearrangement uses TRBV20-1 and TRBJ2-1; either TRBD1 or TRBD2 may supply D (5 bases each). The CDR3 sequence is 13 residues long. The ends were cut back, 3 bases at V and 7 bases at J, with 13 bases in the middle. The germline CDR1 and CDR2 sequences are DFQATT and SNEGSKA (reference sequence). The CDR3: CSASPGQANEQFF. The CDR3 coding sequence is TGCAGTGCTAGCCCGGGGCAAGCGAATGAGCAGTTCTTC.

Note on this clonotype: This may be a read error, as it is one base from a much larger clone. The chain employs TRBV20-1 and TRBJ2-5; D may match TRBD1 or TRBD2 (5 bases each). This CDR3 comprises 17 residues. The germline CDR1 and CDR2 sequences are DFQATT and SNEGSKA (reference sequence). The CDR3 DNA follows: TGCAGTACTAGAGATCGAGGGCAGCAGGGTTGGCAAGAGACCCAGTACTTC. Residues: CSTRDRGQQGWQETQYF.

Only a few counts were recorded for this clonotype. The CDR3 coding sequence is TGTGCCACCAGTGATTTATCTCAGGGGTTGGATACGCAGTATTTT. This codes for CATSDLSQGLDTQYF. The chain employs TRBV24-1 and TRBJ2-3; a weak D match, TRBD1 (6 bases). Germline CDR1 is KGHDR and CDR2 is SFDVKD. Between the trimmed V and J ends, which lost 1 base and 6 bases, there was a span of 13 bases. The CDR3 has 15 residues.

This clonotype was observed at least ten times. This CDR3 reads CASSPQAFQETQYF. CDR3 DNA sequence: TGTGCCAGCAGCCCCCAGGCATTCCAAGAGACCCAGTACTTC. The rearrangement joins TRBV11-2 to TRBJ2-5; D remains ambiguous. Germline V CDR1 and CDR2: SGHAT, FQNNGV. The CDR3 covers 14 residues. Trimming stripped 5 bases from V and 1 base from J, with 11 bases between.

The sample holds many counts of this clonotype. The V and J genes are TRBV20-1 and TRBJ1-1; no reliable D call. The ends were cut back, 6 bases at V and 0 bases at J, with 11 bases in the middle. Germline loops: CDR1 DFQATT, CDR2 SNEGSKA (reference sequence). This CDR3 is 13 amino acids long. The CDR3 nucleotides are TGCAGTGCGACGACGACGTTGAACACTGAAGCTTTCTTT. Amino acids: CSATTTLNTEAFF.

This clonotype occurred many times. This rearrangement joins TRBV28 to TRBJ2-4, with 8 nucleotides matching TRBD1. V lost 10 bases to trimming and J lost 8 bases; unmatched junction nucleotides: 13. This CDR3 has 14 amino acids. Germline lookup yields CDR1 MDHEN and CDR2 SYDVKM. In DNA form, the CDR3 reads TGTGCCACAGGGGGCAAGTCCGGGGCGGACATTCAGTACTTC. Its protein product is CATGGKSGADIQYF.

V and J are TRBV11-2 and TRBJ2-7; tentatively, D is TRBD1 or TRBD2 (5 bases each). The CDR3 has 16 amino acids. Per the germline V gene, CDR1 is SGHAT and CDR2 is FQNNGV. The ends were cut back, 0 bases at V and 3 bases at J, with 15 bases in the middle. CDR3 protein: CASSLESYRGRYEQYF. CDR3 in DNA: TGTGCCAGCAGCTTAGAGAGCTACCGGGGCCGCTACGAGCAGTACTTC.

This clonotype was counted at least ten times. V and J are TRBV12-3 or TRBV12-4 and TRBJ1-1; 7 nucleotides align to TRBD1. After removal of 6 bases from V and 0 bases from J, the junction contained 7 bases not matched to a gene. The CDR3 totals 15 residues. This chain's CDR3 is CASRSGQSLNTEAFF. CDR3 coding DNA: TGTGCCAGCAGATCGGGACAGTCTTTGAACACTGAAGCTTTCTTT.

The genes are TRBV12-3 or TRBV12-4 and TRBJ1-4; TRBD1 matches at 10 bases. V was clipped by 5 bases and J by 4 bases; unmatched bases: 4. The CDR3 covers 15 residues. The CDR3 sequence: CASSRTGGHNEKLFF. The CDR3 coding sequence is TGTGCCAGCAGTCGGACAGGGGGGCATAATGAAAAACTGTTTTTT.